This T cell receptor (beta chain) was sequenced in a study of tumor and adjacent non-tumor tissue in lung cancer. CDR3 length equals 14 residues. Germline V gene lookup returns CDR1 SGHAT and CDR2 FQNNGV. Three rounds of nested PCR, following a modified ARM-PCR protocol, produced the TCRbeta library. TCRdb re-derived calls from the multiplex PCR reads in MiXCR, one entry per CDR3 protein. The table has 71,000 or so distinct CDR3 sequences, around 85% seen once. This sample's RNA came from whole unsorted tissue. Chemotherapy-naive patients with new lung cancer underwent thoracic surgery in China, August–November 2014. With respect to this clonotype: An end of the junction does not agree with germline; a read error may underlie this.

Sequences were obtained from lung tumor tissue. This sequence joins TRBV11-2 and TRBJ2-7, with D possibly being TRBD2 (6 bases). The clonotype was recovered from a woman aged 45-65 years with non-small cell lung cancer. The chain's CDR3 is CACSPIAAPYEEYF. For the CDR3, the DNA is TGTGCCTGCAGTCCCATAGCGGCCCCCTACGAGGAGTACTTC.